These 31 T cell receptor beta chains were sequenced from one sample in a study of Ad26.COV2.S vaccination and SARS-CoV-2 variants. The treatment was: around 19 received Ad26.COV2.S at low or high dose, single or two shots; 5 received placebo; per-sample allocation not given. Sample collection was performed on day 63 after the first vaccine or placebo injection. The repertoire was sequenced with immunoSEQ multiplex PCR; TCRdb's copy has only in-frame clones and lacks some. The table shows roughly 400,000 clones, with around 92% occurring only once. Material: peripheral blood, obtained in a trial of Ad26.COV2.S vaccine versus placebo. The receptor set was obtained from a person between 18 and 59 years old who received the Ad26.COV2.S COVID-19 vaccine or a placebo.

The CDR3 DNA reads TGTGCCAGTAGCGGTTACGGGGGACAACAAGAGACCCAGTACTTC. Translation: CASSGYGGQQETQYF. The rearrangement uses TRBV19 and TRBJ2-5; D is possibly TRBD1 or TRBD2 (6 bases each). The CDR3 totals 15 residues. Germline CDR1 is LNHDA and CDR2 is SQIVND (reference sequence). V lost 6 bases and J 2 bases, leaving 16 bases between the germline ends.

This rearrangement joins TRBV6-1 to TRBJ2-5; TRBD1 is a possible D gene (6 bases). The V gene lost 0 bases and the J gene lost 5 bases, with 16 bases spanning the gap. The CDR3 has 16 amino acids. Germline CDR1 MNHNS, CDR2 SASEGT. The CDR3 bases are TGTGCCAGCAGTGAAGCGACAGGAAGCTTGTTGGAGACCCAGTACTTC. Its protein is CASSEATGSLLETQYF.

The V gene is TRBV5-5, the J gene TRBJ2-1, with D possibly being TRBD2 (5 bases). Germline CDR1 SGHKS, CDR2 YYEKEE (reference sequence). CDR3 size: 13 residues. With 2 bases removed from V and 8 bases from J, the gap between germline ends came to 11 bases. The CDR3 bases are TGTGCCAGCAGCTTCTGGCCCGGGGATGAGCAGTTCTTC. Residues: CASSFWPGDEQFF.

The V call is TRBV6-6, the J call TRBJ2-7; D possibly corresponds to TRBD2 (6 bases). V gave up 2 bases and J gave up 4 bases, with 12 bases separating them. This CDR3 comprises 14 residues. Germline V gene data show CDR1 as MNHNY and CDR2 as SVGAGI (reference sequence). The chain's CDR3 is CASSYPGTFYEQYF. The CDR3, as DNA: TGTGCCAGCAGTTACCCAGGGACTTTTTACGAGCAGTACTTC.

CDR3 DNA: TGCAGCGTTGATGGACCGACCCACACTGAAGCTTTCTTT. This encodes CSVDGPTHTEAFF. V and J are TRBV29-1 and TRBJ1-1; D unresolved. V shed 3 bases and J shed 3 bases, with 11 bases lying between them. CDR1 is SQVTM, CDR2 ANQGSEA, per germline. This CDR3 has 13 residues.

The chain employs TRBV6-2 or TRBV6-3 and TRBJ1-2, with D uncertain. The V end lost 2 bases, the J end lost 2 bases, and 15 bases lay between the germline ends. This CDR3 has 16 residues. Germline lookup yields CDR1 MNHEY and CDR2 SVGEGT. The CDR3 is CASSYGFTDVNYGYTF. The CDR3 DNA follows: TGTGCCAGCAGTTACGGTTTTACAGATGTGAACTATGGCTACACCTTC.

This chain uses TRBV6-2 or TRBV6-3 with TRBJ2-1; D unresolved. The CDR3 is 13 amino acids. The germline V gene encodes CDR1 MNHEY and CDR2 SVGEGT. V was pared by 0 bases and J by 6 bases, with 6 bases between. The CDR3 nucleotides read TGTGCCAGCAGTTACTCGTACCTCAATGAGCAGTTCTTC. Protein sequence: CASSYSYLNEQFF.

The rearrangement joins TRBV4-2 to TRBJ1-1, with D perhaps matching TRBD1 (5 bases). There are 18 residues in the CDR3. Germline CDR1 and CDR2: LGHNA and YNFKEQ. The V and J ends lost 0 bases and 5 bases respectively, with 22 bases between them. The CDR3 DNA sequence: TGTGCCAGCAGCCAAGAAGGGGCAGGGTGGGGGTTGGTTACTGAAGCTTTCTTT. Encoded protein: CASSQEGAGWGLVTEAFF.

This chain joins TRBV28 and TRBJ2-7; D perhaps matches TRBD1 (6 bases). Germline CDR1 MDHEN, CDR2 SYDVKM. Trimming took off 3 bases at V and 5 bases at J, with 8 bases between the two ends. This CDR3 contains 12 residues. CDR3 region: CASSLQGNEQYF. CDR3 DNA sequence: TGTGCCAGCAGTTTGCAGGGGAACGAGCAGTACTTC.

In this sample, this clone turned up once. The chain links TRBV20-1 to TRBJ2-7, with TRBD1 as a possible D gene (6 bases). This CDR3 is built from 16 residues. Germline V gene sequence: CDR1 DFQATT, CDR2 SNEGSKA (reference sequence). V lost 3 bases, J lost 0 bases, and 18 bases lay in between. CDR3: CSASHPDRLYSYEQYF. Written as DNA, the CDR3 is TGCAGTGCTAGTCACCCCGACAGGTTATACTCCTACGAGCAGTACTTC.

The genes are TRBV7-9 and TRBJ2-7; 7 nucleotides match TRBD2. The junction had 7 bases not matched to a gene; V was cut back by 0 bases and J by 2 bases. The CDR3 has 16 amino acids. The germline CDR1 and CDR2 sequences are SEHNR and FQNEAQ (reference sequence). As DNA, the CDR3 is TGTGCCAGCAGCTTAGCGCGTGGCGGGGGTGCCTACGAGCAGTACTTC. Its protein is CASSLARGGGAYEQYF.

The chain couples TRBV5-1 to TRBJ2-7, with a weak D call TRBD1 (5 bases). This CDR3 spans 14 amino acids. The V gene's germline CDR1 is SGHRS and CDR2 YFSETQ. Trimming cost V 4 bases and J 0 bases, with 11 bases left between them. Here the CDR3 DNA reads TGCGCCAGCAGCCAGACAGCTTTCTCCTACGAGCAGTACTTC. Encoded protein: CASSQTAFSYEQYF.

V and J are TRBV5-1 and TRBJ2-3; no definite D call. Germline values: CDR1 SGHRS, CDR2 YFSETQ. The V end lost 0 bases, the J end lost 2 bases, and 13 bases lay between the germline ends. CDR3 length equals 16 residues. CDR3 amino acids: CASSLVTAENTDTQYF. In nucleotides, the CDR3 is TGCGCCAGCAGCTTGGTGACGGCAGAAAACACAGATACGCAGTATTTT.

CDR3 region: CASSRDRRNTGELFF. The CDR3 DNA is TGTGCCAGCAGTCGGGACAGGCGGAACACCGGGGAGCTGTTTTTT. V gene TRBV6-2 or TRBV6-3 combines with J gene TRBJ2-2; the match to TRBD1 covers 8 bases. The CDR3 loop spans 15 amino acids. V lost 5 bases to trimming and J lost 1 base; unmatched junction nucleotides: 3. The germline gives CDR1 MNHEY, CDR2 SVGEGT.

This clone was seen once. CDR3 DNA: TGTGCCAGCAGCTTAGAGGTCGCAAGTTGGGTCTACGAGCAGTACTTC. Protein sequence: CASSLEVASWVYEQYF. The chain is built from TRBV7-2 and TRBJ2-7, with no clear D. V gave up 1 base and J gave up 3 bases, with 16 bases separating them. There are 16 residues in the CDR3. Germline V gene data show CDR1 as SGHTA and CDR2 as FQGNSA.

The J gene is TRBJ1-1, the V gene TRBV12-2. TRBV12-2 counts as a pseudogene. CDR3 size: 17 residues. CDR3 protein: CASRLSWHRGVNTEAFF. CDR3 coding DNA: TGTGCAAGTCGCTTATCATGGCATAGGGGGGTGAACACTGAAGCTTTCTTT.

The count of this clone is one. The rearrangement uses TRBV28 and TRBJ1-2; possibly TRBD1 for D (5 bases). V lost 6 bases, J lost 1 base, and 12 bases lay in between. Looked up from germline, CDR1 is MDHEN and CDR2 is SYDVKM. The CDR3 is made up of 14 amino acids. CDR3 residues: CASSPRQRNYGYTF. In DNA form, the CDR3 reads TGTGCCAGCAGCCCTCGACAGCGTAACTATGGCTACACCTTC.

This chain joins TRBV18 and TRBJ2-7; 11 nucleotides agree with TRBD2. Germline lookup yields CDR1 KGHSH and CDR2 LQKENI. CDR3 length: 15 residues. V was clipped by 3 bases and J by 3 bases; unmatched bases: 4. DNA for the CDR3: TGTGCCAGCTCACCCGTAGCGGGGGGGAACTACGAGCAGTACTTC. Translating gives CASSPVAGGNYEQYF.

This clone appeared a single time. The chain combines TRBV9 with TRBJ1-1, with D perhaps matching TRBD1 (6 bases). The V end lost 3 bases, the J end lost 0 bases, and 12 bases lay between the germline ends. This CDR3 has 15 amino acids. Looked up from germline, CDR1 is SGDLS and CDR2 is YYNGEE. In DNA, the CDR3 is TGTGCCAGCAGCGCTCTTCCAGGGGTGAACACTGAAGCTTTCTTT. This translates into CASSALPGVNTEAFF. Variable domain in full (rest from reference TRBV9 and TRBJ1-1): DSGVTQTPKHLITATGQRVTLRCSPRSGDLSVYWYQQSLDQGLQFLIQYYNGEERAKGNILERFSAQQFPDLHSELNLSSLELGDSALYFCASSALPGVNTEAFFGQGTRLTVV.

The J gene is TRBJ1-2, the V gene TRBV10-2; possible D gene TRBD1, 6 bases. This CDR3 has 14 residues. Between the trimmed V and J ends, which lost 9 bases and 0 bases, there was a span of 14 bases. CDR1 WSHSY and CDR2 SAAADI come from the germline V gene. CDR3 in DNA: TGCGCCAGTTCAACAGGGTACGCTAACTATGGCTACACCTTC. Translating gives CASSTGYANYGYTF.

The chain has TRBV5-4 and TRBJ2-3; unclear D gene. Between the trimmed V and J ends, which lost 3 bases and 0 bases, there was a span of 8 bases. CDR3 length equals 14 residues. Germline V gene sequence: CDR1 SGHNT, CDR2 YYREEE (reference sequence). CDR3 sequence: CASSSDESTDTQYF. Here the CDR3 DNA reads TGTGCCAGCAGCTCGGACGAGAGCACAGATACGCAGTATTTT.

The chain couples TRBV4-1 to TRBJ2-3; TRBD2 aligns across 12 bases. Germline CDR1 reads MGHRA; CDR2 reads YSYEKL. The CDR3 has 17 amino acids. Unmatched junction bases numbered 6, after V lost 1 base and J lost 4 bases. The CDR3 spells CASSQGVTSGGADTQYF. CDR3 DNA: TGCGCCAGCAGCCAAGGAGTGACTAGCGGGGGAGCAGATACGCAGTATTTT.

CDR3 in amino acids: CATDDFPRGNYGYTF. As DNA, the CDR3 is TGTGCCACCGATGACTTTCCGAGGGGCAACTATGGCTACACCTTC. The rearrangement links TRBV19 to TRBJ1-2; D possibly corresponds to TRBD1 (5 bases). The germline gives CDR1 LNHDA, CDR2 SQIVND (reference sequence). V shed 10 bases and J shed 2 bases, with 20 bases lying between them. The CDR3 runs to 15 residues.

This clone came up once. The DNA of the CDR3 is TGTGCCAGCAGCCGGACAGGCGGTAATTCATACGAGCAGTACTTC. This sequence encodes CASSRTGGNSYEQYF. The chain has TRBV5-5 and TRBJ2-7, with 7 bases matching TRBD1. Losses at the gene ends were 4 bases for V and 4 bases for J; bases not matched to a gene: 11. CDR3 size: 15 residues. Germline CDR1 is SGHKS and CDR2 is YYEKEE (reference sequence).

J is TRBJ2-3 and V is TRBV7-9, with 12 positions matching TRBD2. This CDR3 is 16 amino acids long. The germline V gene has CDR1 SEHNR and CDR2 FQNEAQ (reference sequence). V shed 2 bases and J 2 bases; nucleotides not matched to a gene: 2. CDR3 sequence reads: CASSLRLAGDTDTQYF. The CDR3 DNA reads TGTGCCAGCAGCTTAAGACTAGCGGGGGACACAGATACGCAGTATTTT.

The chain couples TRBV7-2 to TRBJ2-5, with TRBD2 matching 7 bases. V lost 8 bases, J lost 1 base, and 10 bases stayed unmatched. CDR3 size: 15 residues. Germline V gives CDR1 SGHTA, CDR2 FQGNSA. The CDR3 spells CASSEQGGIQETQYF. CDR3 nucleotide sequence: TGTGCCAGCTCGGAGCAGGGAGGGATCCAAGAGACCCAGTACTTC.

The J gene is TRBJ2-5, the V gene TRBV4-1, with 12 bases matching TRBD2. The germline gives CDR1 MGHRA, CDR2 YSYEKL. This CDR3 is 19 amino acids long. V gave up 2 bases and J gave up 3 bases; unmatched junction bases: 13. CDR3 in amino acids: CASSQSNVRLAGAKETQYF. As DNA, the CDR3 is TGCGCCAGCAGCCAAAGTAACGTCCGACTAGCGGGGGCAAAAGAGACCCAGTACTTC.

This clone was counted a single time. The chain employs TRBV7-6 and TRBJ1-5, with D possibly TRBD1 on 5 matching bases. V lost 1 base, J lost 7 bases, and 14 bases lay in between. The CDR3 length is 15 residues. Germline V lookup: CDR1 SGHVS, CDR2 FNYEAQ. Written as DNA, the CDR3 is TGTGCCAGCAGCTTAGAGGTCGGGGGACTACAGCCCCAGCATTTT. Protein sequence: CASSLEVGGLQPQHF.

The chain carries TRBV6-5 and TRBJ2-1, with a tentative D call TRBD2 (6 bases). The germline V gene has CDR1 MNHEY and CDR2 SVGAGI. CDR3 size: 14 residues. V lost 7 bases and J 4 bases, leaving 14 bases between the germline ends. The chain's CDR3 is CASTRRVGYNEQFF. The CDR3 DNA reads TGTGCCAGCACCCGGAGGGTCGGGTACAATGAGCAGTTCTTC.

The chain's CDR3 is CASSVYELQQFF. CDR3 nucleotide sequence: TGTGCCAGCAGCGTGTATGAACTTCAGCAGTTCTTC. The V gene is TRBV9, the J gene TRBJ2-1, with D hard to call. Between the trimmed V and J ends, which lost 2 bases and 11 bases, there was a span of 11 bases. Per germline, CDR1 SGDLS and CDR2 YYNGEE. The CDR3 length is 12 residues.

The chain joins TRBV19 to TRBJ2-7; no firm D call. Trimming shortened V by 2 bases and J by 3 bases, and 11 bases separated the two germline ends. The CDR3 contains 14 residues. Germline CDR1 reads LNHDA; CDR2 reads SQIVND (reference sequence). In DNA, the CDR3 is TGTGCCAGTAGTATATCTTTTTGGGACTACGAGCAGTACTTC. Translated, it gives CASSISFWDYEQYF.